Listed here are 32 T cell receptor beta chains from one sample, sequenced in a study of blood T cell repertoires in COVID-19 (dated by TCRdb to about 2020). The library was prepared using the immunoSEQ multiplex PCR assay. In its TCRdb copy, this immuneACCESS table keeps in-frame sequences only and misses some clones. Where compared with another copy, unresolved V genes explain less than half of these, and the others have no known cause. The sample includes around 23,000 clones, with 83% observed a single time. In total, the top ten clones hold about 6.7% of the sample. Sequenced: peripheral blood. These TCRs come from a human donor in a cohort sampled during active COVID-19.

The rearrangement joins TRBV5-1 to TRBJ1-1, with 8 bases identical to TRBD1. Trimming cost V 4 bases and J 4 bases; bases outside gene matches: 9. Germline CDR1 and CDR2: SGHRS and YFSETQ. This CDR3 spans 15 amino acids. The DNA of the CDR3 is TGCGCCAGCAGCGCAGACAGGGGTGGTAGCACTGAAGCTTTCTTT. It codes for CASSADRGGSTEAFF.

V gene TRBV18 combines with J gene TRBJ2-7, with 7 nucleotides matching TRBD2. V dropped 6 bases and J dropped 3; count of bases not matched to a gene: 5. CDR3 length equals 13 residues. Germline-derived CDR1 and CDR2 are KGHSH and LQKENI. The CDR3 sequence is CASSGGAVYEQYF. CDR3 bases: TGTGCCAGCTCGGGAGGGGCTGTCTACGAGCAGTACTTC.

The V gene is TRBV2, the J gene TRBJ2-3; the match to TRBD1 covers 9 bases. CDR3 length: 13 amino acids. Germline V gene sequence: CDR1 SNHLY, CDR2 FYNNEI. The DNA of the CDR3 is TGTGCGGCGGAGGGACAGGGATGGGATACGCAGTATTTT. Amino acids: CAAEGQGWDTQYF.

This chain joins TRBV30 and TRBJ1-2; a possible D gene is TRBD1 (5 bases). The CDR3 sequence is 12 residues long. In germline, CDR1 is GTSNPN, CDR2 SVGIG (reference sequence). V dropped 3 bases and J dropped 7 bases, with 12 bases sitting between them. CDR3 nucleotides: TGTGCCTGGAGCCGGGGGATAGGTGGCTACACCTTC. It specifies CAWSRGIGGYTF.

This chain connects TRBV28 to TRBJ1-1; no clear D gene. V shed 5 bases and J shed 7 bases, with 11 bases lying between them. This CDR3 has 12 residues. Germline V gene data show CDR1 as MDHEN and CDR2 as SYDVKM. The CDR3 loop reads CASSPVGDEAFF. The CDR3 DNA is TGTGCCAGCAGTCCGGTTGGAGATGAAGCTTTCTTT.

The gene calls are TRBV19 and TRBJ1-4, with TRBD1 matching over 9 bases. The ends lost 6 bases at V and 7 bases at J; junction bases unmatched: 9. Germline CDR1 and CDR2: LNHDA and SQIVND (reference sequence). This CDR3 has 15 residues. CDR3 residues: CASSIMGQGSEKLFF. The CDR3 DNA follows: TGTGCCAGTAGCATAATGGGACAGGGTAGTGAAAAACTGTTTTTT. Based on the CDR3 plus reference TRBV19 and TRBJ1-4, the full variable domain is DGGITQSPKYLFRKEGQNVTLSCEQNLNHDAMYWYRQDPGQGLRLIYYSQIVNDFQKGDIAEGYSVSREKKESFPLTVTSAQKNPTAFYLCASSIMGQGSEKLFFGSGTQLSVL.

CDR3 DNA sequence: TGTGCCAGCAGCTGGGGACAGGGGCCCTACGAGCAGTACTTC. Translating it yields CASSWGQGPYEQYF. The V and J genes are TRBV3-1 (or the pseudogene TRBV3-2) and TRBJ2-7; 10 nucleotides agree with TRBD1. Trimming cost V 5 bases and J 2 bases; bases outside gene matches: 3. The CDR3 is 14 amino acids. CDR1 and CDR2 (germline): LGHDT, YNNKEL (reference sequence).

The chain joins TRBV5-4 to TRBJ2-7; 8 bases line up with TRBD1. V gave up 4 bases and J gave up 3 bases; unmatched junction bases: 12. CDR1 is SGHNT and CDR2 is YYREEE in the germline V gene (reference sequence). This CDR3 region has 16 residues. The chain's CDR3 is CASSRSPGQGYYEQYF. CDR3 coding DNA: TGTGCCAGCAGCCGGAGTCCCGGACAGGGATACTACGAGCAGTACTTC.

The chain carries TRBV5-1 and TRBJ2-5; D remains unclear. CDR1 is SGHRS, CDR2 YFSETQ, per germline. This CDR3 is built from 13 residues. Trimming left V 6 bases short and J 1 base short, with 10 bases between. CDR3 sequence reads: CASKPTAQETQYF. The DNA for the CDR3 is TGCGCCAGCAAGCCAACAGCCCAAGAGACCCAGTACTTC.

This clone has just one count. The chain combines TRBV4-1 with TRBJ1-4; D is undetermined. Trimming took off 0 bases at V and 0 bases at J, with 8 bases between the two ends. This CDR3 is 16 amino acids long. Looked up from germline, CDR1 is MGHRA and CDR2 is YSYEKL. The CDR3 DNA reads as TGCGCCAGCAGCCAAGAAGGAGTATCAACTAATGAAAAACTGTTTTTT. It codes for CASSQEGVSTNEKLFF.

This clone was counted only a few times. The chain is built from TRBV7-8 and TRBJ1-3; D perhaps matches TRBD1 (5 bases). Germline loops: CDR1 SGHVS, CDR2 FQNEAQ. Deletions cut 5 bases from V and 2 bases from J, with 7 bases between. CDR3 length: 13 amino acids. CDR3 bases: TGTGCCAGCAGCCCAGGGACTGGAAACACCATATATTTT. It codes for CASSPGTGNTIYF.

The chain recombines TRBV5-1 with TRBJ1-6; D is possibly TRBD1 (6 bases). Germline CDR1 is SGHRS and CDR2 is YFSETQ. The CDR3 totals 17 residues. Deletions cut 0 bases from V and 6 bases from J, with 16 bases between. CDR3 sequence reads: CASSLDPGDTSNSPLHF. The CDR3 DNA reads TGCGCCAGCAGCTTGGACCCAGGGGATACCTCTAATTCACCCCTCCACTTT.

This chain links TRBV6-5 with TRBJ1-1; 9 bases align to TRBD1. The J segment lost 5 bases and the V segment lost 6 bases, leaving 4 bases of the junction unmatched. The CDR3 runs to 13 residues. Germline CDR1 reads MNHEY; CDR2 reads SVGAGI. CDR3 in amino acids: CASSGGQGTEAFF. The CDR3 nucleotides read TGTGCCAGCAGCGGCGGACAGGGGACTGAAGCTTTCTTT.

The CDR3 DNA is TGCGCCAGCAGCCTGCGGGTGGACAGTCCGAACACTGAAGCTTTCTTT. This codes for CASSLRVDSPNTEAFF. The rearrangement links TRBV5-1 to TRBJ1-1, with D possibly matching TRBD1 (6 bases). CDR1 and CDR2 (germline): SGHRS, YFSETQ. Trimming cost V 4 bases and J 1 base, with 17 bases left between them. This CDR3 region has 16 residues.

This clone was counted once. The rearrangement uses TRBV5-1 and TRBJ2-5; 9 bases match TRBD1. Trimming removed 7 bases from V and 2 bases from J; junction bases left unmatched: 9. The germline V gene has CDR1 SGHRS and CDR2 YFSETQ. The CDR3 runs to 15 residues. The CDR3 loop reads CASSPGQGFQETQYF. CDR3 nucleotides: TGCGCCAGCTCCCCGGGACAGGGTTTTCAAGAGACCCAGTACTTC.

The chain has TRBV6-1 and TRBJ2-5; D not resolved. Trimming shortened V by 3 bases and J by 6 bases, and 8 bases separated the two germline ends. CDR3 length equals 12 residues. Germline assignment: CDR1 MNHNS and CDR2 SASEGT. CDR3 sequence reads: CASSEGVKTQYF. DNA for the CDR3: TGTGCCAGCAGTGAGGGCGTGAAGACCCAGTACTTC.

The chain joins TRBV5-6 to TRBJ2-7; perhaps TRBD2 as D (6 bases). The CDR3 runs 15 residues. The V gene lost 4 bases and the J gene lost 3 bases, with 17 bases spanning the gap. The V gene's germline CDR1 is SGHDT and CDR2 YYEEEE. The CDR3 nucleotides are TGTGCCAGCAGCCCCCGGGACTTTATTCGCTACGAGCAGTACTTC. Protein: CASSPRDFIRYEQYF.

This chain links TRBV3-1 (or the pseudogene TRBV3-2) with TRBJ1-6; maybe TRBD1 (6 bases). Trimming pared 5 bases from V and 16 bases from J, leaving 18 bases between. CDR1 is LGHDT and CDR2 is YNNKEL in the germline V gene (reference sequence). The CDR3 covers 13 residues. This CDR3 is CASSSEVQGVLHF. The CDR3 coding sequence is TGTGCCAGCAGCTCGGAGGTACAGGGAGTTCTCCACTTT.

The chain uses TRBV7-9 and TRBJ2-7; TRBD1 agrees at 12 bases. Germline CDR1 is SEHNR and CDR2 is FQNEAQ (reference sequence). The CDR3 has 15 amino acids. V dropped 5 bases and J dropped 2; count of bases not matched to a gene: 4. CDR3 region: CASSLGQGATYEQYF. In DNA, the CDR3 is TGTGCCAGCAGCCTGGGACAGGGGGCGACCTACGAGCAGTACTTC.

The chain combines TRBV19 with TRBJ1-2, with TRBD1 matching over 10 bases. Germline V gene lookup returns CDR1 LNHDA and CDR2 SQIVND (reference sequence). V dropped 3 bases and J dropped 4; count of bases not matched to a gene: 5. CDR3 length: 15 amino acids. DNA of the CDR3: TGTGCCAGTAGTATCGGGACAGGGGCAACCTATGGCTACACCTTC. It codes for CASSIGTGATYGYTF.

The V and J genes are TRBV5-4 and TRBJ1-2; a possible D gene is TRBD1 (5 bases). Trimming pared 4 bases from V and 1 base from J, leaving 14 bases between. Germline V CDR1 and CDR2: SGHNT, YYREEE (reference sequence). This CDR3 is 15 amino acids long. In nucleotides, the CDR3 is TGTGCCAGCAGCGCTCACCCCGACAGTAACTATGGCTACACCTTC. This sequence encodes CASSAHPDSNYGYTF.

The chain couples TRBV5-1 to TRBJ2-7; tentatively, D is TRBD2 (6 bases). Trimming pared 4 bases from V and 4 bases from J, leaving 21 bases between. The germline gives CDR1 SGHRS, CDR2 YFSETQ. This CDR3 has 16 amino acids. The CDR3 is CASSPDGAGIRYEQYF. The CDR3 nucleotides are TGCGCCAGCAGCCCGGACGGTGCGGGGATCAGATACGAGCAGTACTTC. Looking up the rest from reference TRBV5-1 and TRBJ2-7 gives the full variable domain: KAGVTQTPRYLIKTRGQQVTLSCSPISGHRSVSWYQQTPGQGLQFLFEYFSETQRNKGNFPGRFSGRQFSNSRSEMNVSTLELGDSALYLCASSPDGAGIRYEQYFGPGTRLTVT.

The chain links TRBV18 to TRBJ1-6; D is possibly TRBD1 (5 bases). Germline V CDR1 and CDR2: KGHSH, LQKENI. This CDR3 region has 16 residues. Trimming removed 1 base from V and 10 bases from J, with 17 bases in between. CDR3 protein: CASSPLDSSQGSPLHF. Written as DNA, the CDR3 is TGTGCCAGCTCACCACTAGACTCCTCTCAGGGATCACCCCTCCACTTT. Supplemented by reference TRBV18 and TRBJ1-6, the full variable domain reads NAGVMQNPRHLVRRRGQEARLRCSPMKGHSHVYWYRQLPEEGLKFMVYLQKENIIDESGMPKERFSAEFPKEGPSILRIQQVVRGDSAAYFCASSPLDSSQGSPLHFGNGTRLTVT.

The J gene is TRBJ1-2, the V gene TRBV7-9; tentative D call: TRBD1 (5 bases). The germline gives CDR1 SEHNR, CDR2 FQNEAQ (reference sequence). The CDR3 is 13 amino acids. Trimming removed 3 bases from V and 2 bases from J, with 7 bases in between. In DNA, the CDR3 is TGTGCCAGCAGCTTGGACACAAACTATGGCTACACCTTC. Residues: CASSLDTNYGYTF.

The table lists this clone with a count of one. This chain joins TRBV6-4 and TRBJ1-1; no definite D call. Germline lookup yields CDR1 MRHNA and CDR2 SNTAGT. The germline V and J ends were trimmed by 2 bases and 4 bases, with 17 bases remaining between them. The CDR3 has 16 residues. The CDR3 sequence: CASSDVGGRGSTEAFF. The CDR3 DNA sequence: TGTGCCAGCAGTGACGTAGGAGGGAGAGGCTCCACTGAAGCTTTCTTT.

V usage is TRBV18 and J usage is TRBJ2-1; TRBD2 matches 12 bases. The V and J ends lost 3 bases and 7 bases, in that order; junction bases with no gene match: 7. Germline V gene sequence: CDR1 KGHSH, CDR2 LQKENI. The CDR3 length is 16 residues. The chain's CDR3 is CASSPYSLAGGNEQFF. The CDR3 DNA reads TGTGCCAGCTCACCGTATTCCCTAGCGGGGGGGAATGAGCAGTTCTTC.

This clone was observed once. The chain is built from TRBV4-2 and TRBJ1-1; 7 bases agree with TRBD1. This CDR3 contains 15 residues. The germline CDR1 and CDR2 sequences are LGHNA and YNFKEQ. V gave up 4 bases and J gave up 0 bases; unmatched junction bases: 5. The CDR3 nucleotides read TGTGCCAGCAGCCGCCCGGGACAGATGAACACTGAAGCTTTCTTT. It encodes CASSRPGQMNTEAFF.

The V gene is TRBV5-1, the J gene TRBJ2-3; perhaps TRBD1 as D (6 bases). V lost 1 base to trimming and J lost 3 bases, with 12 bases between them. Per the germline V gene, CDR1 is SGHRS and CDR2 is YFSETQ. CDR3 length equals 15 residues. Here the CDR3 reads CASSLSYRETDTQYF. CDR3 coding DNA: TGCGCCAGCAGCTTGTCATACAGGGAGACAGATACGCAGTATTTT.

The chain uses TRBV4-1 and TRBJ2-6, with D unresolved. Germline V gives CDR1 MGHRA, CDR2 YSYEKL. This CDR3 region has 16 residues. Trimming removed 1 base from V and 0 bases from J, with 7 bases in between. The CDR3 is CASSQGLYSGANVLTF. As DNA, the CDR3 is TGCGCCAGCAGCCAAGGACTTTACTCTGGGGCCAACGTCCTGACTTTC.

V usage is TRBV10-3 and J usage is TRBJ1-5, with D maybe TRBD1 (6 bases). CDR3 length equals 15 residues. CDR1 is ENHRY, CDR2 SYGVKD, per germline. V lost 8 bases and J lost 0, with 14 bases in between. CDR3 in amino acids: CAIGRDKYSNQPQHF. The CDR3 DNA reads TGTGCCATCGGGAGGGACAAATATAGCAATCAGCCCCAGCATTTT.

The chain joins TRBV5-4 to TRBJ1-1, with D perhaps matching TRBD1 (6 bases). Germline assignment: CDR1 SGHNT and CDR2 YYREEE (reference sequence). The CDR3 contains 16 residues. Trimming pared 0 bases from V and 4 bases from J, leaving 16 bases between. The CDR3 DNA is TGTGCCAGCAGCTTGGCCCGCGGGGGGCGCTTCACTGAAGCTTTCTTT. Translating gives CASSLARGGRFTEAFF.

Only a few counts were recorded for this clone. This chain uses TRBV5-1 with TRBJ2-7; 10 bases are a match to TRBD2. Germline CDR1 SGHRS, CDR2 YFSETQ. Trimming took 4 bases from V and 3 from J; bases not matched to a gene: 7. This CDR3 comprises 15 residues. DNA of the CDR3: TGCGCCAGCAGCCCCGCTAGCGGGGGTCTCTACGAGCAGTACTTC. Translated: CASSPASGGLYEQYF.